The clone carrying this T cell receptor beta chain showed up many times. The sequenced template was RNA, covering the TCR beta CDR3 region. HTBI-primed first-round RT-PCR preceded second-round multiplex PCR. MiXCR, run by TCRdb on the multiplex PCR reads, gives a single entry per CDR3 protein. Of hundreds of thousands of distinct CDR3 sequences in the sample, just over 15% were seen once. This specimen comes from a study of Graves' ophthalmopathy and Graves' hyperthyroidism. This CDR3 has 15 amino acids. J lost 4 bases, V lost 5 bases, and 10 bases had no gene match. Germline V lookup: CDR1 PRHDT, CDR2 FYEKMQ (reference sequence).

The source of this sequence is a woman between 18 and 29 years old with stable Graves' hyperthyroidism. The specimen was peripheral blood. The chain links TRBV13 to TRBJ1-2, with 7 bases aligning to TRBD1. CDR3 sequence: CASSPEGGGSYGYTF. The CDR3 nucleotides read TGTGCCAGCAGCCCAGAAGGGGGCGGAAGCTATGGCTACACCTTC.